This record concerns one T cell receptor (beta chain) sequence. Sequenced by immunoSEQ multiplex PCR; TCRdb stores in-frame clones only, minus some. The data show roughly 1,100,000 clones, with more than 60% seen just once and nearly 1.5% held by the top ten. V lost 8 bases and J 1 base, leaving 11 bases between the germline ends. The CDR3 contains 13 residues. CDR1 GTSNPN and CDR2 SVGIG come from the germline V gene (reference sequence). The sample belongs to a study of shared clonotypes between healthy human individuals. The receptor was isolated from a man between 18 and 35 years old in good health. The chain couples TRBV30 to TRBJ2-2; D might be TRBD2 (6 bases). Sequencing used memory CD4+ T cells sorted from blood. Subset of the sample: CD45RA-negative fraction. The CDR3 loop reads CAGRRGNTGELFF. CDR3 in DNA: TGTGCCGGCCGGCGGGGGAACACCGGGGAGCTGTTTTTT. The full variable domain, rest sourced from reference TRBV30 and TRBJ2-2, is SQTIHQWPATLVQPVGSPLSLECTVEGTSNPNLYWYRQAAGRGLQLLFYSVGIGQISSEVPQNLSASRPQDRQFILSSKKLLLSDSGFYLCAGRRGNTGELFFGEGSRLTVL.